This T cell receptor (beta chain) was identified in a study of blood T cell repertoires in COVID-19. Looking at the study overall: Collection of acute and convalescent COVID-19 samples took place in the United States, Italy and Spain.

During active infection, Seattle patients enrolled and were then monitored through disease. The V gene's germline CDR1 is SGHDT and CDR2 YYEEEE. The CDR3 contains 15 residues. V dropped 1 base and J dropped 4 bases, with 9 bases sitting between them. Authors' processing steps: Reference gene primer amplification yielded estimated nucleated cell counts. Method: immunoSEQ multiplex PCR; TCRdb's copy keeps in-frame clones and lacks some. V and J calls and clone size are given by that table; D and trimming were obtained from the DNA. The data show about 260,000 clones, 88% seen once. Source material: peripheral blood. The receptor was derived from a woman aged 25 to 45 with COVID-19, enrolled during active disease. The rearrangement uses TRBV5-6 and TRBJ2-6; D might be TRBD1 (6 bases). The CDR3 DNA reads TGTGCCAGCAGCTTGACAGGGCAAGGGGCCAACGTCCTGACTTTC. Its protein is CASSLTGQGANVLTF.